The clone carrying this TCR beta chain was seen a handful of times. What it binds is unknown. The data stem from a study of vaccination and CD4 T cells after COVID-19. Treatment defined: roughly ten-day PBMC culture with coronavirus spike peptide pools or control peptides (ViraFEST assay). Each well held over 1.5 million PBMCs in IL-2 (around 10 IU/ml) medium with approximately 10 ug/ml peptide pools. Half the growth medium was swapped for new IL-2 medium on days 3 and 7. The germline V gene has CDR1 MNHNS and CDR2 SASEGT. Trimming cost V 4 bases and J 7 bases, with 10 bases left between them. This CDR3 has 13 residues. Cultured CD4+ T cells had their DNA profiled by the Oncomine TCR Beta short-read assay. Genomic DNA was extracted from cultured CD4+ T cells. In TCRdb, the PCR reads were re-called with MiXCR into one record per CDR3 protein. The table shows 9,100 or so distinct CDR3 sequences, with roughly 35% occurring only once.

Notes on the study in general: A median of around 86% of reactive clones, in convalescent patients, became evident only post-vaccination.

The specimen was cultured CD4+ T cells from blood. This receptor was taken from a human donor with COVID-19. V is TRBV6-1 and J is TRBJ1-4; no clear D. This chain's CDR3 is CASSGIGSEKLFF. CDR3 bases: TGTGCCAGCAGTGGTATAGGGAGTGAAAAACTGTTTTTT.